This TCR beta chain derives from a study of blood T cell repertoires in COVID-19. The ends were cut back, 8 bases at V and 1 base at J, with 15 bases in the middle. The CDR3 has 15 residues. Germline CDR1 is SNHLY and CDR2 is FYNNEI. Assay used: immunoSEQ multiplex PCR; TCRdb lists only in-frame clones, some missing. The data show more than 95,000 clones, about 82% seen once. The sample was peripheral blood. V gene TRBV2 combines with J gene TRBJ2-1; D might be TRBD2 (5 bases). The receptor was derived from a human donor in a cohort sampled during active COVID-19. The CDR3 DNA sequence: TGTGCCAGCTGTAACGTCCGGGGTTCCTACAATGAGCAGTTCTTC. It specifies CASCNVRGSYNEQFF.